Listed here is a single TCR beta chain. The data originate from a study of control samples from healthy donors and cancer patients. Clones were read by immunoSEQ multiplex PCR, and TCRdb kept only the in-frame ones, dropping some. This sample has about 98,000 clones, with approximately 78% found just once. This CDR3 region has 13 residues. With V trimmed by 8 bases and J by 2 bases, 3 bases remained unmatched. Germline-derived CDR1 and CDR2 are MNHNY and SVGAGI (reference sequence). The chain carries TRBV6-6 and TRBJ1-1; 9 bases are a match to TRBD1. The TCR originated in a man aged 55 to 70 in good health. Sequenced sample: blood. CDR3 DNA: TGTGCCAGCGACAGGGGGACCAACACTGAAGCTTTCTTT. It is translated as CASDRGTNTEAFF.